This paragraph reports one TCR beta chain. These data originate in a study of PD-1 blockade in mismatch repair-deficient tumors. V was trimmed by 0 bases and J by 7 bases, leaving 4 bases between them. The CDR3 length is 11 residues. Germline CDR1 is SNHLY and CDR2 is FYNNEI. This table comes from immunoSEQ multiplex PCR, and its TCRdb copy is limited to in-frame clones, with some not included. Of some 120,000 clones in the sample, 86% are singletons; the top ten hold roughly 13%. The sequence was obtained from an adult with mismatch repair-deficient cancer. The sample in question was peripheral blood, obtained 44 weeks after starting pembrolizumab. The J gene is TRBJ2-7, the V gene TRBV2; D uncertain. For the CDR3, the DNA is TGTGCCAGCAGTGAAGCTCGGGAGCAGTACTTC. It translates to CASSEAREQYF. Drawing the rest from reference TRBV2 and TRBJ2-7, the complete variable domain is EPEVTQTPSHQVTQMGQEVILRCVPISNHLYFYWYRQILGQKVEFLVSFYNNEISEKSEIFDDQFSVERPDGSNFTLKIRSTKLEDSAMYFCASSEAREQYFGPGTRLTVT.